The following is a T cell receptor beta chain sequence with its context. The antigen is unknown. This entry belongs to a study of CD8+ T cells in alopecia areata. Study details: Treatment of the treated patients consisted of oral tofacitinib, 5 to 10 mg twice daily. Whole-study results and caveats: Patients showed less clear TCR sequence sharing than mice, possibly partly because of HLA diversity. Higher clonality was seen in lesional scalp than in normal scalp, especially in alopecia totalis/universalis.

Germline lookup yields CDR1 MGHRA and CDR2 YSYEKL. The V gene lost 0 bases and the J gene lost 0 bases, with 12 bases spanning the gap. The CDR3 consists of 17 residues. Extracted RNA was reverse transcribed, and the resulting cDNA served as sequencing template. Sequencing was performed with immunoSEQ multiplex PCR; in TCRdb, only in-frame clones are kept and a portion is missing. Of approximately 150,000 clones listed, roughly 46% are singletons. Lesional scalp punch biopsies and peripheral blood came from alopecia areata patients. Sequenced here: CD4+ T cells sorted from blood, sampled at week 0. The chain couples TRBV4-1 to TRBJ2-4; weak D call: TRBD1 (6 bases). The source of this sequence is a human donor with alopecia areata. Here the CDR3 reads CASSQDWQGIAKNIQYF. Here the CDR3 DNA reads TGCGCCAGCAGCCAAGATTGGCAGGGGATAGCCAAAAACATTCAGTACTTC.